The rows below give T cell receptor beta chains drawn from one sample of a study of blood T cell repertoires in COVID-19. TCRdb's copy holds only in-frame clones and misses some; the assay was immunoSEQ multiplex PCR. The profile shows approximately 90,000 clones, over 75% of them singletons. Specimen: peripheral blood. Source of these receptors: a man in his 60s with acute or convalescent COVID-19. CDR3s include the opening cysteine and the closing phenylalanine or tryptophan. The D gene is left open where the match is weak. For some rows the clone size is stated as once, few or many, or as a class when expanded; others skip it.

TRBD2	NA	TRBJ2-5	TRBV11-2	14	CASSNRLAGETQYF
NA	NA	TRBJ2-2	TRBV5-1	15	CASSLTGSSTGELFF
NA	once	TRBJ1-4	TRBV5-1	16	CASSVSQDATNEKLFF
NA	NA	TRBJ2-7	TRBV6-5	12	CASSRQSYEQYF
TRBD2	NA	TRBJ2-5	TRBV5-1	17	CASSLGLAGSRQETQYF
NA	NA	TRBJ2-1	TRBV11-3	15	CASSLGQAGHNEQFF
NA	NA	TRBJ2-2	TRBV6-5	10	CASRARELFF
TRBD1	NA	TRBJ2-7	TRBV10-3	15	CAISPLTGGNYEQYF
NA	NA	TRBJ2-3	TRBV7-9	14	CASSRASPTDTQYF
TRBD2	NA	TRBJ2-1	TRBV20-1	11	CSARTRDEQFF
TRBD2	NA	TRBJ2-1	TRBV14	17	CASSQLLAGDGYNEQFF
NA	NA	TRBJ1-1	TRBV7-3	14	CASSLHAGNTEAFF
NA	NA	TRBJ1-4	TRBV4-2	16	CASSRLLGTTNEKLFF
NA	NA	TRBJ2-1	TRBV4-2	14	CASSQALESNEQFF
TRBD2	NA	TRBJ2-3	TRBV10-3	16	CAISGLAGAVGDTQYF
TRBD2	few	TRBJ2-7	TRBV7-2	17	CASSATGTSGRAYEQYF
TRBD2	NA	TRBJ2-3	TRBV19	15	CASRLGGVSTDTQYF
NA	once	TRBJ1-1	TRBV29-1	13	CSVLGSSNTEAFF